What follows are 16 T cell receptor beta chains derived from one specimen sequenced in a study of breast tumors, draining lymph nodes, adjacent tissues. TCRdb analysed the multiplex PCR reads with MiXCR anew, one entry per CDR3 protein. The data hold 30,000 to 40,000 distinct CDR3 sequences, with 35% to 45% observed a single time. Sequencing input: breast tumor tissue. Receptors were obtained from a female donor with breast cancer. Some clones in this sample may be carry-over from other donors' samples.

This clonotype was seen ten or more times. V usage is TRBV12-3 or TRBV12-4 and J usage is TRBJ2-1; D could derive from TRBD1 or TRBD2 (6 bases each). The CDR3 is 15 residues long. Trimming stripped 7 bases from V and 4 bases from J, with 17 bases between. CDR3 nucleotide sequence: TGTGCCAGCACCCCCGCGGAGGGGGTTTACAATGAGCAGTTCTTC. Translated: CASTPAEGVYNEQFF.

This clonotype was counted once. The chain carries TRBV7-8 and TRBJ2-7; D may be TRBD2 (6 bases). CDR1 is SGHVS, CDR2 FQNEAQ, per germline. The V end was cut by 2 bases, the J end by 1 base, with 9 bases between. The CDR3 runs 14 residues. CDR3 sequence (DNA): TGTGCCAGCAGCTTAATGGGACTGTCCTACGAGCAGTACTTC. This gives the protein CASSLMGLSYEQYF. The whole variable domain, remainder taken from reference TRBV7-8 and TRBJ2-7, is GAGVSQSPRYKVAKRGQDVALRCDPISGHVSLFWYQQALGQGPEFLTYFQNEAQLDKSGLPSDRFFAERPEGSVSTLKIQRTQQEDSAVYLCASSLMGLSYEQYFGPGTRLTVT.

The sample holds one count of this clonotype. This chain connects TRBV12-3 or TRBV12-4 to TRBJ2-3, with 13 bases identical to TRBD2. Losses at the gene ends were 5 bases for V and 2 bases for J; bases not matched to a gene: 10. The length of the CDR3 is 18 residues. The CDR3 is CASSAFPGLAGFTDTQYF. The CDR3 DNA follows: TGTGCCAGCAGTGCTTTCCCGGGACTAGCGGGGTTCACAGATACGCAGTATTTT.

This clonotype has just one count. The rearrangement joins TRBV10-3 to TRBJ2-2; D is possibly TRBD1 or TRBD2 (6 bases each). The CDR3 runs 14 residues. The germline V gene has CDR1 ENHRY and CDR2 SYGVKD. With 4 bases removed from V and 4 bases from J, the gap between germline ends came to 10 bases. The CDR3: CAISGGAFTGELFF. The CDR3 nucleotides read TGTGCCATCAGTGGGGGGGCTTTCACCGGGGAGCTGTTTTTT.

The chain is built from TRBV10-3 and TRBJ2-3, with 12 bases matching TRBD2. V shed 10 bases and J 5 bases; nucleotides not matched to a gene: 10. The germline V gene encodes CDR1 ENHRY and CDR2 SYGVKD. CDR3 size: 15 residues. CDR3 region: CASGLAGNREDTQYF. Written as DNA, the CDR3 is TGTGCCAGTGGACTAGCGGGAAACAGGGAAGATACGCAGTATTTT.

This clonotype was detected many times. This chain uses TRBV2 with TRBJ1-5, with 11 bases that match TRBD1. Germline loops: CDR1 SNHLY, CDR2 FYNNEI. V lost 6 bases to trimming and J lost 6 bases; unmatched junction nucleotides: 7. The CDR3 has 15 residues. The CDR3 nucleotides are TGTGCCAGCAGGGCGGGACAGGGGGTACTTCAGCCCCAGCATTTT. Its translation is CASRAGQGVLQPQHF. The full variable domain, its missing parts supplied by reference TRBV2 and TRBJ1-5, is EPEVTQTPSHQVTQMGQEVILRCVPISNHLYFYWYRQILGQKVEFLVSFYNNEISEKSEIFDDQFSVERPDGSNFTLKIRSTKLEDSAMYFCASRAGQGVLQPQHFGDGTRLSIL.

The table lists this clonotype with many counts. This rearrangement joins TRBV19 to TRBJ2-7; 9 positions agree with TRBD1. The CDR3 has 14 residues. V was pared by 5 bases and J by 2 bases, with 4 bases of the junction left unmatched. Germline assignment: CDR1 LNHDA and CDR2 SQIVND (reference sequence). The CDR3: CASSPGDRAYEQYF. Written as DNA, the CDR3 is TGTGCCAGTAGTCCCGGGGACAGGGCCTACGAGCAGTACTTC.

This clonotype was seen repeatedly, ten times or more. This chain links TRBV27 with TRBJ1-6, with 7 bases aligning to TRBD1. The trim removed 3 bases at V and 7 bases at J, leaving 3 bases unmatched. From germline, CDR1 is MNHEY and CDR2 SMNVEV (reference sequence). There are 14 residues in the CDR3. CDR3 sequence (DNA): TGTGCCAGCAGTTTTGTCAGGGGGAATTCACCCCTCCACTTT. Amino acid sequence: CASSFVRGNSPLHF.

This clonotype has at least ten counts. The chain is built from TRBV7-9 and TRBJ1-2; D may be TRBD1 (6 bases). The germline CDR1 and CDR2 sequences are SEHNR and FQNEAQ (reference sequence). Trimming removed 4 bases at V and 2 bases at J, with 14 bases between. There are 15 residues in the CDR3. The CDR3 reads CASSSPGTPNYGYTF. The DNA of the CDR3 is TGTGCCAGCAGCTCCCCGGGGACACCCAACTATGGCTACACCTTC.

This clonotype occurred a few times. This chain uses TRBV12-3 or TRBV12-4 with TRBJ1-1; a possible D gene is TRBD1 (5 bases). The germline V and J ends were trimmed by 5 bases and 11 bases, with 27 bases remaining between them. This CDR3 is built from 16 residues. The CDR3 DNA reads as TGTGCCAGCAGTCAAATCTCCGGGACGGCCCCTATGGAGGCTTTCTTT. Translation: CASSQISGTAPMEAFF.

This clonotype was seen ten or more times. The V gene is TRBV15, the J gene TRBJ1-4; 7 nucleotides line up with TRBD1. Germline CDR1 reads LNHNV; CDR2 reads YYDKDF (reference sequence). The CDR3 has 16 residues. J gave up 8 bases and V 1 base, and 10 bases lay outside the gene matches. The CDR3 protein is CATSRGGAGGEEKLFF. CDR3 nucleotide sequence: TGTGCCACCAGCAGAGGTGGGGCAGGGGGAGAAGAAAAACTGTTTTTT.

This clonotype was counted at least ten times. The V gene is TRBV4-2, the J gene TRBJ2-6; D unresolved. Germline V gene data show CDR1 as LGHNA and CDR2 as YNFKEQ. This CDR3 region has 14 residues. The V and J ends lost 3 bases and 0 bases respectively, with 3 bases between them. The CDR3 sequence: CASSHSSGANVLTF. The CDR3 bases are TGTGCCAGCAGCCACAGCTCTGGGGCCAACGTCCTGACTTTC.

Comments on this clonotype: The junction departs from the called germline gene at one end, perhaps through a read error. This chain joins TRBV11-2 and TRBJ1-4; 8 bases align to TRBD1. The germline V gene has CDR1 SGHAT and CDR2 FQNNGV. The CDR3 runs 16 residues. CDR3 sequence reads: CTSSLGGGQAGEKLFF. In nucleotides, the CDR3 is TGTACCAGCAGCTTAGGGGGGGGACAGGCCGGAGAAAAACTGTTTTTT. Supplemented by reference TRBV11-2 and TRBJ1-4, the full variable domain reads EAGVAQSPRYKIIEKRQSVAFWCNPISGHATLYWYQQILGQGPKLLIQFQNNGVVDDSQLPKDRFSAERLKGVDSTLKIQPAKLEDSAVYLCTSSLGGGQAGEKLFFGSGTQLSVL.

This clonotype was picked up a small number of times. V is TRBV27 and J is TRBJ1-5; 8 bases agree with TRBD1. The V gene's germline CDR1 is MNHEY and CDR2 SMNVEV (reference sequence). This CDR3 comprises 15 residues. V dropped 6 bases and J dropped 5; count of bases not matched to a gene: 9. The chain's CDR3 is CASSRGTGRDQPQHF. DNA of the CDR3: TGTGCCAGCAGCCGCGGGACAGGAAGGGATCAGCCCCAGCATTTT.

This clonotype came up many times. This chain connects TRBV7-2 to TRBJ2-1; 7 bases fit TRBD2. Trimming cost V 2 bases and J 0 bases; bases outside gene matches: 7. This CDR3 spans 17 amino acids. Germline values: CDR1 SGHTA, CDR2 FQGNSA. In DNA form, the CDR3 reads TGTGCCAGCAGCTTACTGCTAGCGGTGAGCTCCTACAATGAGCAGTTCTTC. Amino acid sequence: CASSLLLAVSSYNEQFF.

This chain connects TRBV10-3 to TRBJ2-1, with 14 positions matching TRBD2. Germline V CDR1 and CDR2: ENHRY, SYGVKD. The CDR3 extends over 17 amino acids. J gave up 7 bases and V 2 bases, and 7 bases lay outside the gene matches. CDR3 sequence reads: CAISESGTSGSQNEQFF. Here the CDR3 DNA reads TGTGCCATCAGTGAGAGCGGGACTAGCGGGAGTCAAAATGAGCAGTTCTTC.